The T cell receptor beta chain under discussion was sequenced for a study of blood T cell repertoires in COVID-19. Overall study context: COVID-19 samples, acute and convalescent, were from the United States, Italy and Spain. Sources were T cells, B-cell-depleted T cells, or PBMCs; the material itself was cDNA or gDNA.

Methods used by the authors: Reference gene primer amplification gave estimated nucleated cell counts. Only in-frame clones appear in the TCRdb table, and some are missing; sequencing was by immunoSEQ multiplex PCR. V and J calls and clone size are copied from that table; D and trimming were computed from the DNA. Of roughly 82,000 clones detected, approximately 82% appear once; the ten largest clones hold 15% to 20%. In this sample, this clone turned up once. The germline CDR1 and CDR2 sequences are MNHEY and SVGAGI. J gave up 5 bases and V 4 bases, and 7 bases lay outside the gene matches. This CDR3 is 15 amino acids long.

The chain couples TRBV6-5 to TRBJ1-4; 7 bases are a match to TRBD1. Sequencing input: peripheral blood. The TCR originated in a woman aged 60-70 years with acute or convalescent COVID-19. The CDR3 DNA sequence: TGTGCCAGCAGTTCGAGGACAGGCAGGAATGAAAAACTGTTTTTT. It encodes CASSSRTGRNEKLFF.